Below are 29 T cell receptor beta chains sequenced from a single sample in a study of multiple sclerosis patients with progressive multifocal leukoencephalopathy. Sample time point: more than 5 months of natalizumab therapy. Data came from immunoSEQ multiplex PCR; TCRdb stores just in-frame clones and leaves some out. The sample comprises over 25,000 clones, roughly 90% of which are singletons, and approximately 1.5% rests with the top ten. Sequencing used PBMCs, obtained from a patient treated with natalizumab. These receptors were collected from a human donor with multiple sclerosis.

The rearrangement joins TRBV7-2 to TRBJ2-2; TRBD1 is a possible D gene (5 bases). CDR3 length equals 15 residues. The germline V gene encodes CDR1 SGHTA and CDR2 FQGNSA. V was cut by 5 bases and J by 1 base, with 11 bases left in between. The CDR3 region has the DNA TGTGCCAGCAGCGCGGCCGGACAGAACACCGGGGAGCTGTTTTTT. It specifies CASSAAGQNTGELFF.

The CDR3, as DNA: TGTGCCAGTAGTATTCCCTGGGGCAGGTCGAACACTGAAGCTTTCTTT. This gives the protein CASSIPWGRSNTEAFF. This rearrangement joins TRBV19 to TRBJ1-1, with a tentative D call TRBD1 (5 bases). V dropped 3 bases and J dropped 1 base, with 15 bases sitting between them. Germline V gene lookup returns CDR1 LNHDA and CDR2 SQIVND (reference sequence). The CDR3 totals 16 residues.

This rearrangement joins TRBV19 to TRBJ1-1; TRBD1 matches 8 bases. This CDR3 contains 16 residues. Germline V CDR1 and CDR2: LNHDA, SQIVND (reference sequence). J was trimmed by 4 bases and V by 3 bases; bases with no gene match: 10. The CDR3 region is CASSIGTGTPLTEAFF. CDR3 nucleotides: TGTGCCAGTAGTATTGGGACAGGCACCCCCCTCACTGAAGCTTTCTTT.

The chain links TRBV28 to TRBJ2-5; D may correspond to TRBD1 or TRBD2 (6 bases each). The assigned J gene may be wrong: the sequence end matches TRBJ2-7 better. In germline, CDR1 is MDHEN, CDR2 SYDVKM. The CDR3 is made up of 17 amino acids. CDR3 nucleotide sequence: TGTGCCAGCACCCCAACAGCCGCCTGGAGGGGGTTCGGCGAGCAGTACTTC. It encodes CASTPTAAWRGFGEQYF.

The chain carries TRBV7-9 and TRBJ1-1; D is unresolved. The V and J ends lost 4 bases and 4 bases respectively, with 10 bases between them. The V gene's germline CDR1 is SEHNR and CDR2 FQNEAQ (reference sequence). The CDR3 covers 13 residues. CDR3: CASSYEGGTEAFF. CDR3 sequence (DNA): TGTGCCAGCAGCTATGAGGGCGGCACTGAAGCTTTCTTT.

The rearrangement joins TRBV11-2 to TRBJ1-4; 7 positions match TRBD1. The V and J ends lost 2 bases and 8 bases, in that order; junction bases with no gene match: 8. This CDR3 region has 15 residues. Germline lookup yields CDR1 SGHAT and CDR2 FQNNGV. For the CDR3, the DNA is TGTGCCAGCAGCTTAATAAGGACAGGTGGCGAAAAACTGTTTTTT. Translated, it gives CASSLIRTGGEKLFF.

The rearrangement uses TRBV7-9 and TRBJ2-2; 7 nucleotides agree with TRBD2. The V gene's germline CDR1 is SEHNR and CDR2 FQNEAQ (reference sequence). V dropped 5 bases and J dropped 5; count of bases not matched to a gene: 11. The CDR3 extends over 16 amino acids. The CDR3 region is CASSPPGLRETGELFF. CDR3 nucleotides: TGTGCCAGCAGCCCGCCGGGACTAAGAGAGACCGGGGAGCTGTTTTTT.

The V gene is TRBV7-2, the J gene TRBJ1-1; no clear D. CDR1 and CDR2 from the germline V gene are SGHTA and FQGNSA. V lost 1 base and J lost 4, with 22 bases in between. This CDR3 spans 18 amino acids. The CDR3 sequence is CASSLGRSIGGRRTEAFF. For the CDR3, the DNA is TGTGCCAGCAGCTTAGGGCGTAGTATCGGAGGGCGCCGCACTGAAGCTTTCTTT.

V and J are TRBV5-6 and TRBJ2-3; 16 nucleotides line up with TRBD2. The V and J ends lost 4 bases and 7 bases, in that order; junction bases with no gene match: 6. The CDR3 extends over 16 amino acids. In germline, CDR1 is SGHDT, CDR2 YYEEEE. DNA for the CDR3: TGTGCCAGCAGCGGGGGGACTAGCGGGAGGGCACATACGCAGTATTTT. Its protein is CASSGGTSGRAHTQYF.

This chain links TRBV27 with TRBJ2-1; 8 bases are shared with TRBD2. V shed 2 bases and J 10 bases; nucleotides not matched to a gene: 7. The CDR3 contains 14 residues. CDR1 and CDR2 (germline): MNHEY, SMNVEV (reference sequence). CDR3 in amino acids: CASSLAGGLGEQFF. In DNA form, the CDR3 reads TGTGCCAGCAGTTTAGCGGGAGGTCTCGGGGAGCAGTTCTTC.

The chain combines TRBV9 with TRBJ1-3; maybe TRBD1 (5 bases). CDR1 is SGDLS and CDR2 is YYNGEE in the germline V gene. The CDR3 spans 16 residues. Trimming pared 0 bases from V and 2 bases from J, leaving 12 bases between. The DNA for the CDR3 is TGTGCCAGCAGCGTAGGAGCAGGGATGGCTGGAAACACCATATATTTT. Protein product: CASSVGAGMAGNTIYF.

The chain has TRBV7-9 and TRBJ2-2, with TRBD1 identical over 8 bases. Unmatched junction bases numbered 4, after V lost 6 bases and J lost 1 base. Germline values: CDR1 SEHNR, CDR2 FQNEAQ (reference sequence). The CDR3 contains 15 residues. The CDR3 DNA reads TGTGCCAGCAGTCAGGGGGCAGGGAACACCGGGGAGCTGTTTTTT. Amino acids: CASSQGAGNTGELFF.

The CDR3 loop reads CASREGDKDEQYF. The CDR3 DNA is TGCGCCAGCAGGGAAGGGGACAAAGACGAGCAGTACTTC. The V and J genes are TRBV4-1 and TRBJ2-7, with D tentatively TRBD1 (6 bases). Germline CDR1 reads MGHRA; CDR2 reads YSYEKL. This CDR3 region has 13 residues. With 6 bases removed from V and 5 bases from J, the gap between germline ends came to 14 bases.

As DNA, the CDR3 is TGTGCCAGCAGCTTTATACCCAGGACAGCCAATGAGCAGTTCTTC. Protein product: CASSFIPRTANEQFF. The chain uses TRBV7-9 and TRBJ2-1; D possibly corresponds to TRBD1 (6 bases). CDR1 is SEHNR, CDR2 FQNEAQ, per germline (reference sequence). The CDR3 extends over 15 amino acids. V was pared by 3 bases and J by 6 bases, with 15 bases between.

This clone was seen a single time. The V and J genes are TRBV19 and TRBJ2-5; the match to TRBD2 covers 7 bases. Germline CDR1 LNHDA, CDR2 SQIVND (reference sequence). With V trimmed by 3 bases and J by 4 bases, 11 bases remained unmatched. The CDR3 loop spans 16 amino acids. DNA of the CDR3: TGTGCCAGTAGTATCGGGAGTGGGAGGGGTGGAGAGACCCAGTACTTC. Translating it yields CASSIGSGRGGETQYF.

This clone is a singleton in its sample. This chain joins TRBV12-5 and TRBJ2-1; D may be TRBD2 (5 bases). V lost 1 base and J 5 bases, leaving 15 bases between the germline ends. The CDR3 contains 16 residues. CDR1 is LGHNT and CDR2 is FRNRAP in the germline V gene. The CDR3 loop reads CASGLGQPPGNNEQFF. The CDR3 DNA reads TGTGCTAGTGGTTTGGGCCAACCGCCGGGAAACAATGAGCAGTTCTTC.

The chain couples TRBV7-9 to TRBJ1-1; D is uncertain. Germline V gives CDR1 SEHNR, CDR2 FQNEAQ (reference sequence). The V end was cut by 5 bases, the J end by 1 base, with 14 bases between. CDR3 length: 15 amino acids. This CDR3 is CASSGANYRNTEAFF. CDR3 nucleotide sequence: TGTGCCAGCAGCGGAGCGAACTACCGGAACACTGAAGCTTTCTTT.

The V and J genes are TRBV28 and TRBJ1-6, with D unclear. The V and J ends lost 6 bases and 8 bases respectively, with 14 bases between them. The CDR3 is 14 amino acids. CDR1 is MDHEN, CDR2 SYDVKM, per germline. The CDR3 here is CASSAMDGDSPLHF. The CDR3 DNA reads TGTGCCAGCAGCGCGATGGACGGGGATTCACCCCTCCACTTT.

The CDR3 DNA follows: TGTGCCAGCAGCCCACCGTCTTCGCCCTCCGGCCCCACAGATACGCAGTATTTT. It translates to CASSPPSSPSGPTDTQYF. The genes are TRBV5-4 and TRBJ2-3; D remains ambiguous. CDR1 and CDR2 from the germline V gene are SGHNT and YYREEE (reference sequence). Between the trimmed V and J ends, which lost 4 bases and 2 bases, there was a span of 23 bases. The CDR3 covers 18 residues.

This sequence joins TRBV4-3 and TRBJ1-1; possible D gene TRBD1, 5 bases. CDR1 is LGHNA, CDR2 YSLEER, per germline. The CDR3 contains 14 residues. V lost 4 bases to trimming and J lost 1 base, with 10 bases between them. DNA of the CDR3: TGCGCCAGCAGCCGAGGGACGGAGAACACTGAAGCTTTCTTT. This sequence encodes CASSRGTENTEAFF.

The rearrangement links TRBV11-2 to TRBJ1-5, with a tentative D call TRBD1 (6 bases). V was trimmed by 5 bases and J by 7 bases, leaving 12 bases between them. The length of the CDR3 is 13 residues. CDR1 and CDR2 from the germline V gene are SGHAT and FQNNGV. CDR3 region: CASSQQGGQPQHF. Written as DNA, the CDR3 is TGTGCCAGCAGCCAACAGGGAGGACAGCCCCAGCATTTT.

J is TRBJ2-1 and V is TRBV19, with 9 bases lining up with TRBD2. The CDR3 is 14 residues long. The junction had 3 bases not matched to a gene; V was cut back by 6 bases and J by 3 bases. Germline V gene lookup returns CDR1 LNHDA and CDR2 SQIVND (reference sequence). CDR3 nucleotide sequence: TGTGCCAGTAGGGCTAGCGGGATCTACAATGAGCAGTTCTTC. Translation gives CASRASGIYNEQFF.

The CDR3 DNA follows: TGTGCCAGCAGCCCTTGGCTAGCGTCCTACGAGCAGTACTTC. This translates into CASSPWLASYEQYF. The chain recombines TRBV9 with TRBJ2-7, with D maybe TRBD2 (6 bases). CDR3 length: 14 amino acids. Germline V CDR1 and CDR2: SGDLS, YYNGEE. The V end lost 4 bases, the J end lost 1 base, and 12 bases lay between the germline ends.

This clone showed up just a few times. The rearrangement links TRBV19 to TRBJ1-3; D is undetermined. The CDR3 length is 16 residues. Germline V gene data show CDR1 as LNHDA and CDR2 as SQIVND (reference sequence). The V and J ends lost 5 bases and 1 base respectively, with 15 bases between them. CDR3 sequence reads: CASSPARLQSGNTIYF. The CDR3 DNA follows: TGTGCCAGTAGTCCCGCCAGGCTCCAGTCTGGAAACACCATATATTTT.

The CDR3 DNA sequence: TGCGCCAGCAGCCCCATAGGGGGGACCCAGTACTTC. This encodes CASSPIGGTQYF. V usage is TRBV5-1 and J usage is TRBJ2-5; possibly TRBD1 for D (6 bases). The CDR3 has 12 amino acids. Trimming pared 4 bases from V and 7 bases from J, leaving 11 bases between. Per germline, CDR1 SGHRS and CDR2 YFSETQ. Drawing the rest from reference TRBV5-1 and TRBJ2-5, the complete variable domain is KAGVTQTPRYLIKTRGQQVTLSCSPISGHRSVSWYQQTPGQGLQFLFEYFSETQRNKGNFPGRFSGRQFSNSRSEMNVSTLELGDSALYLCASSPIGGTQYFGPGTRLLVL.

As DNA, the CDR3 is TGCGCCAGCAGCTTGGCTAGCCGGGGGACAGATACGCAGTATTTT. Its translation: CASSLASRGTDTQYF. This chain uses TRBV5-1 with TRBJ2-3, with D possibly TRBD2 on 6 matching bases. V gave up 0 bases and J gave up 3 bases, with 11 bases separating them. The CDR3 is 15 amino acids. Germline V lookup: CDR1 SGHRS, CDR2 YFSETQ.

V is TRBV9 and J is TRBJ1-1; 8 positions agree with TRBD1. The V gene end was trimmed by 4 bases and the J gene end by 5 bases; junction bases not matched to a gene: 7. Germline-derived CDR1 and CDR2 are SGDLS and YYNGEE. The CDR3 runs 14 residues. The CDR3 region has the DNA TGTGCCAGCAGCCCTGGACAGGGAGGAACTGAAGCTTTCTTT. Amino acid sequence: CASSPGQGGTEAFF.

In this sample, this clone turned up once. DNA for the CDR3: TGTGCCAGCAGCGCACAGGCGTACGAGCAGTACTTC. Translation gives CASSAQAYEQYF. The V and J genes are TRBV13 and TRBJ2-7, with D possibly TRBD1 on 5 matching bases. CDR3 length equals 12 residues. In germline, CDR1 is PRHDT, CDR2 FYEKMQ (reference sequence). Trimming removed 5 bases from V and 4 bases from J, with 9 bases in between.

The chain joins TRBV25-1 to TRBJ2-1, with D perhaps TRBD2 (5 bases). Per the germline V gene, CDR1 is MGHDK and CDR2 is SYGVNS. The CDR3 is made up of 15 amino acids. Trimming removed 1 base from V and 4 bases from J, with 11 bases in between. CDR3 loop: CASSEFLGGYNEQFF. CDR3 nucleotides: TGTGCCAGCAGTGAATTTCTCGGCGGGTACAATGAGCAGTTCTTC.